This T cell receptor (beta chain) was captured in a study of T cell responses to AZD1222 COVID-19 vaccine. Per the germline V gene, CDR1 is MNHNY and CDR2 is SVGAGI (reference sequence). CDR3 length: 16 amino acids. V shed 2 bases and J 4 bases; nucleotides not matched to a gene: 4. Data came from immunoSEQ multiplex PCR; TCRdb stores just in-frame clones and leaves some out. The table shows around 100,000 clones, with 75% to 90% occurring only once. This sequence originates from an adult in good health. This specimen consisted of peripheral blood, obtained on day 0 of AZD1222 vaccination. J is TRBJ1-6 and V is TRBV6-6; 8 bases line up with TRBD1. This chain's CDR3 is CASSYPGTGYNSPLHF. Written as DNA, the CDR3 is TGTGCCAGCAGTTACCCCGGGACAGGATATAATTCACCCCTCCACTTT.